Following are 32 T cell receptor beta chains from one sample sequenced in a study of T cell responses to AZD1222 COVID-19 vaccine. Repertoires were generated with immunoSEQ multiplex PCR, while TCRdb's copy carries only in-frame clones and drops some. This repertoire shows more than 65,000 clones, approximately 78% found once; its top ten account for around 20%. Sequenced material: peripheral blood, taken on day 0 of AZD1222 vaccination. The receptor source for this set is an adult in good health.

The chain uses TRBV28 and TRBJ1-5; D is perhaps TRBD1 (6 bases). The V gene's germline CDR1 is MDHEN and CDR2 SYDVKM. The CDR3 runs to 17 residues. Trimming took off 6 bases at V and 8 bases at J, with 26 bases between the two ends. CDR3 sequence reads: CASRKHRSSWEGEPQHF. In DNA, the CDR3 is TGTGCCAGCAGAAAGCACAGGTCCTCATGGGAGGGGGAGCCCCAGCATTTT.

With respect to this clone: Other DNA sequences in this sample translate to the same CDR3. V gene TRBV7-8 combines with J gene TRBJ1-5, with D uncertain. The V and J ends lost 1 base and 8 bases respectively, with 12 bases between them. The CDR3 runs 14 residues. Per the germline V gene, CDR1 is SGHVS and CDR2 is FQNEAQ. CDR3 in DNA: TGTGCCAGCAGCTTAGGTGCCTCGAGGGAGCCCCAGCATTTT. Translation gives CASSLGASREPQHF.

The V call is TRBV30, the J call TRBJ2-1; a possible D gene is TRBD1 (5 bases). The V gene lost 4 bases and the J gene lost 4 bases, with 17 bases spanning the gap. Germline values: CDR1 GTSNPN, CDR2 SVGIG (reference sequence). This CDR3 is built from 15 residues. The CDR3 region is CAWTKGADLYNEQFF. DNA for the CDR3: TGTGCCTGGACCAAAGGGGCCGACCTATACAATGAGCAGTTCTTC.

This CDR3 reads CASSFQGTGSPLHF. DNA for the CDR3: TGTGCCAGTAGTTTTCAGGGGACCGGATCACCCCTCCACTTT. V is TRBV19 and J is TRBJ1-6; a weak D match, TRBD1 (6 bases). From germline, CDR1 is LNHDA and CDR2 SQIVND (reference sequence). CDR3 length: 14 residues. Trimming pared 5 bases from V and 10 bases from J, leaving 15 bases between.

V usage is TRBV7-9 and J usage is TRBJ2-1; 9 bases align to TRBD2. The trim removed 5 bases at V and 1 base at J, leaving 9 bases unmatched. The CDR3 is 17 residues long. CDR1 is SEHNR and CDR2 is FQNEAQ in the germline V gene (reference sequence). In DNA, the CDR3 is TGTGCCAGCAGCCTAAGACCGGGACTAGCTTCCTACAATGAGCAGTTCTTC. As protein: CASSLRPGLASYNEQFF.

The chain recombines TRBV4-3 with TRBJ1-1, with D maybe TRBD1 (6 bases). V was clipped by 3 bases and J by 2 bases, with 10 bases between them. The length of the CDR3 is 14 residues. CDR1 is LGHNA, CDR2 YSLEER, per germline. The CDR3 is CASSQDSGNTEAFF. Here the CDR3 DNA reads TGCGCCAGCAGCCAGGACAGCGGAAACACTGAAGCTTTCTTT.

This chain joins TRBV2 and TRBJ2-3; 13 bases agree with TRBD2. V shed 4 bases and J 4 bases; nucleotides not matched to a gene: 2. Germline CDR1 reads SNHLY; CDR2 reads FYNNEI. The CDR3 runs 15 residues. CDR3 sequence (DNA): TGTGCCAGCAGTGCGACTAGCGGGAGGTCAGATACGCAGTATTTT. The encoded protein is CASSATSGRSDTQYF. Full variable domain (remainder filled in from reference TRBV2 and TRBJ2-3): EPEVTQTPSHQVTQMGQEVILRCVPISNHLYFYWYRQILGQKVEFLVSFYNNEISEKSEIFDDQFSVERPDGSNFTLKIRSTKLEDSAMYFCASSATSGRSDTQYFGPGTRLTVL.

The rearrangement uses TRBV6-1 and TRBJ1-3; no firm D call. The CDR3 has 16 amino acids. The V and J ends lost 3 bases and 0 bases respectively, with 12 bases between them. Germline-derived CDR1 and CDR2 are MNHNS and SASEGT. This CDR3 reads CASSDGVPISGNTIYF. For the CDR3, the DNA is TGTGCCAGCAGTGATGGGGTCCCCATCTCTGGAAACACCATATATTTT.

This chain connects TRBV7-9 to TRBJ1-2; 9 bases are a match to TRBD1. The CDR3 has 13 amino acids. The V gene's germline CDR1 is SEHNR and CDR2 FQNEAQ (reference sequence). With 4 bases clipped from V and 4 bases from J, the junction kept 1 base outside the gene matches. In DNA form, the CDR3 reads TGTGCCAGCAGCTGGACAGGGGCCTATGGCTACACCTTC. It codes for CASSWTGAYGYTF.

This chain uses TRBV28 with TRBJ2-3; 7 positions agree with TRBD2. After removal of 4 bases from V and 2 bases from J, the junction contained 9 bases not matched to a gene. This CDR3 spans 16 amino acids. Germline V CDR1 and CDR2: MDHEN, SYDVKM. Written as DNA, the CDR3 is TGTGCCAGCAGTTCGGCTAGCGGAACCGCCACAGATACGCAGTATTTT. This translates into CASSSASGTATDTQYF.

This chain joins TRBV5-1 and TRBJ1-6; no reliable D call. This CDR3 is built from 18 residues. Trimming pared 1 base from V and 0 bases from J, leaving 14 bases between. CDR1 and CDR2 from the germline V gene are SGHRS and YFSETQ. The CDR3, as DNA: TGCGCCAGCAGCTTGTCCGGCACAATCAGCTCCTATAATTCACCCCTCCACTTT. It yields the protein CASSLSGTISSYNSPLHF.

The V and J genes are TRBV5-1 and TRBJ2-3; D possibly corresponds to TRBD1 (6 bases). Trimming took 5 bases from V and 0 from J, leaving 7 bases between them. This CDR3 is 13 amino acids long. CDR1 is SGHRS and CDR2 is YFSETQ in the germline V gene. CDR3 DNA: TGCGCCAGCAGAGGACAGAGCACAGATACGCAGTATTTT. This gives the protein CASRGQSTDTQYF.

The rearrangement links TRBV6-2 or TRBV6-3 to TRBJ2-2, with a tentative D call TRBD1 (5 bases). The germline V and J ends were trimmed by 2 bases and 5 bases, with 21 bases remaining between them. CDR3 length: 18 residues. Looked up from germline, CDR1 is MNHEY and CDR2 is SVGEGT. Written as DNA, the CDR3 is TGTGCCAGCAGTTACGATCTTCCAACGGCAGGGTCGACCGGGGAGCTGTTTTTT. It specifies CASSYDLPTAGSTGELFF.

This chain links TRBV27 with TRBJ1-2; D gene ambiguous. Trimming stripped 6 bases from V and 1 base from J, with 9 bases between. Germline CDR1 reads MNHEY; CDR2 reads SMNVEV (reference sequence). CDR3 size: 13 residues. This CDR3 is CASSLSINYGYTF. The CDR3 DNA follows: TGTGCCAGCAGCTTAAGCATTAACTATGGCTACACCTTC.

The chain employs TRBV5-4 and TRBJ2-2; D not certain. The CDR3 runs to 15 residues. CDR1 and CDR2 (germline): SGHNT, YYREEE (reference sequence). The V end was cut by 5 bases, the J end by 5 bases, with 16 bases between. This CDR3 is CASRPPGIPTGELFF. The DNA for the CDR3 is TGTGCCAGCAGGCCACCGGGCATACCGACCGGGGAGCTGTTTTTT.

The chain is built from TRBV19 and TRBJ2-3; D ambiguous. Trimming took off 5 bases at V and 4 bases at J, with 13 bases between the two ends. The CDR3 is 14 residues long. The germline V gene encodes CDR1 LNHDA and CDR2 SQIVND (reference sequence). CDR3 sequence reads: CASSPLGSADTQYF. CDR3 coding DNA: TGTGCCAGTAGTCCCCTGGGAAGCGCAGATACGCAGTATTTT.

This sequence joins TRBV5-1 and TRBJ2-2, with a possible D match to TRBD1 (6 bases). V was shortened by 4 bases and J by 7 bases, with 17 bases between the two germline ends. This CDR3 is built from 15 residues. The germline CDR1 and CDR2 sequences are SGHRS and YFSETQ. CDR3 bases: TGCGCCAGCAGCACGTGGACAGATCCGGGCGGGGAGCTGTTTTTT. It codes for CASSTWTDPGGELFF.

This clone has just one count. The CDR3 region has the DNA TGTGCCAGCAGCCAGAAGGGGACCAAAGGTCAAGAGACCCAGTACTTC. This codes for CASSQKGTKGQETQYF. This chain connects TRBV14 to TRBJ2-5; D tentatively fits TRBD1 or TRBD2 (5 bases each). Trimming shortened V by 3 bases and J by 2 bases, and 16 bases separated the two germline ends. Per germline, CDR1 SGHDN and CDR2 FVKESK. The CDR3 totals 16 residues.

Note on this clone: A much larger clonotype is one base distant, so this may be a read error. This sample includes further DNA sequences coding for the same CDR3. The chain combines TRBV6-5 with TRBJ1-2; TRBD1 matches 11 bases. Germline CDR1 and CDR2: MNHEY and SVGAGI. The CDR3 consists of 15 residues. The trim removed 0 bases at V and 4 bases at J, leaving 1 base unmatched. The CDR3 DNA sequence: TGTGCCAGCAGTTACTCGGGACAGGGGGGCTATGGCTACACCTTC. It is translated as CASSYSGQGGYGYTF.

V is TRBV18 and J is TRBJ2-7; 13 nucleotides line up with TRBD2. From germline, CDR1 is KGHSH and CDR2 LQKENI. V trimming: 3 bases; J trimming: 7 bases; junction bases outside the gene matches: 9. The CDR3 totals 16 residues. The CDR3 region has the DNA TGTGCCAGCTCACCCCCGGGACTAGCGGGACAGGGGGAGCAGTACTTC. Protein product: CASSPPGLAGQGEQYF.

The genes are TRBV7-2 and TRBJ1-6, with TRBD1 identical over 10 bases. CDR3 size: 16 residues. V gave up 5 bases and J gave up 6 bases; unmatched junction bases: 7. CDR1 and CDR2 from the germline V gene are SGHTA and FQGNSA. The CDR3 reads CASSLGQGVSNSPLHF. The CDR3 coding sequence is TGTGCCAGCAGCCTCGGACAGGGGGTTAGTAATTCACCCCTCCACTTT.

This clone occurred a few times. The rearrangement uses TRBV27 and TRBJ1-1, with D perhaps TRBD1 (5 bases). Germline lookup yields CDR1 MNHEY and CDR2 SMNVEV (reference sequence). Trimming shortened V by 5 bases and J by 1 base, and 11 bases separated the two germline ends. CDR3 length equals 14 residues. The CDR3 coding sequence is TGTGCCAGCAGTCCAGGGTGGGGGAACACTGAAGCTTTCTTT. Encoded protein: CASSPGWGNTEAFF.

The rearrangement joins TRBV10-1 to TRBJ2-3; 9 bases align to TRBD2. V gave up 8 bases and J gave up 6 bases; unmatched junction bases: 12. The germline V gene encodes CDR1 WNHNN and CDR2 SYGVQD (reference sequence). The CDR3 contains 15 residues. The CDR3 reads CASSTVAGALDTQYF. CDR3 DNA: TGCGCCAGCTCTACGGTAGCGGGAGCCCTGGATACGCAGTATTTT.

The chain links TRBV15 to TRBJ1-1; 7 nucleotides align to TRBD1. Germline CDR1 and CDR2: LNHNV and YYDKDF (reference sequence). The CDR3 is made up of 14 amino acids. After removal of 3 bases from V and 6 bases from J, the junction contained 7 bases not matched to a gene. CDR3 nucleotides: TGTGCCACCAGCAGTTCGGACAGGTTCCCTGAAGCTTTCTTT. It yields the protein CATSSSDRFPEAFF.

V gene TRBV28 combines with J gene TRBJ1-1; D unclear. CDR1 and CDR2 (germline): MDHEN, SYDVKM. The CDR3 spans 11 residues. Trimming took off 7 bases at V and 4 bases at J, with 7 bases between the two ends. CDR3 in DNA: TGTGCCAGCATAAAGAGCACTGAAGCTTTCTTT. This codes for CASIKSTEAFF. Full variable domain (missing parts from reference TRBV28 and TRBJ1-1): DVKVTQSSRYLVKRTGEKVFLECVQDMDHENMFWYRQDPGLGLRLIYFSYDVKMKEKGDIPEGYSVSREKKERFSLILESASTNQTSMYLCASIKSTEAFFGQGTRLTVV.

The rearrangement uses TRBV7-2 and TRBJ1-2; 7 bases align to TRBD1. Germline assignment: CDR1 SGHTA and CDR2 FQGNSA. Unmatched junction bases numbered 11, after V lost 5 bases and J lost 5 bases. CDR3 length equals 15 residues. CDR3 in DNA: TGTGCCAGCAGCCAAGAACAGGGGACCATATATGGCTACACCTTC. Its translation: CASSQEQGTIYGYTF.

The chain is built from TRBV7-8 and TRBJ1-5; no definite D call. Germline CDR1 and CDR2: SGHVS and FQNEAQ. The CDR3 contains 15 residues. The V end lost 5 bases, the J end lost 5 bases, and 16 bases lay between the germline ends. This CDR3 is CASSLPSGVDQPQHF. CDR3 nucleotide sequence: TGTGCCAGCAGCCTACCAAGCGGGGTGGATCAGCCCCAGCATTTT.

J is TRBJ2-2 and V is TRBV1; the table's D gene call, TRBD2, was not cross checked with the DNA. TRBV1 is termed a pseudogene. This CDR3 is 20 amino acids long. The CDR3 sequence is CTSSQVKRESLRVQDGELFF. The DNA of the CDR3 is TGCACCAGCAGCCAAGTGAAGCGGGAGTCCCTCCGCGTGCAGGACGGGGAGCTGTTTTTT.

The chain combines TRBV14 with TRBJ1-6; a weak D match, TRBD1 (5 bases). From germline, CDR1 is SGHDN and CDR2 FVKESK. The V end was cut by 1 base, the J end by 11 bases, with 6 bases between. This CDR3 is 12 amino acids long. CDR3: CASSQGGTPLHF. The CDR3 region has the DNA TGTGCCAGCAGCCAAGGGGGGACACCCCTCCACTTT.

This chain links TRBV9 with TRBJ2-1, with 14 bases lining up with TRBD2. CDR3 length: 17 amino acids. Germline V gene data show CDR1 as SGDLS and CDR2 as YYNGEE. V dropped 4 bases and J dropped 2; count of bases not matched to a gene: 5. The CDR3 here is CASSFGLAGGAYNEQFF. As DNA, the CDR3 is TGTGCCAGCAGCTTCGGACTAGCGGGAGGTGCCTACAATGAGCAGTTCTTC.

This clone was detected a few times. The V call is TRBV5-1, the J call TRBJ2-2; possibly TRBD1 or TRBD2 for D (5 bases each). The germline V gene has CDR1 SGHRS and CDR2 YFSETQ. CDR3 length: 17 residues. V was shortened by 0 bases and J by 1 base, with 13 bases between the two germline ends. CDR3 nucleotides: TGCGCCAGCAGCTTGGTCAATCTGGGACGGAACACCGGGGAGCTGTTTTTT. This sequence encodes CASSLVNLGRNTGELFF.

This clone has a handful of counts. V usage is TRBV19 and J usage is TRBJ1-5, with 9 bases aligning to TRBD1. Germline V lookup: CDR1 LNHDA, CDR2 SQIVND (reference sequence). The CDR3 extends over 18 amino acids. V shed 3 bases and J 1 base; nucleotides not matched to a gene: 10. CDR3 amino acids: CASSMSRGQGRSNQPQHF. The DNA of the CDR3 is TGTGCCAGTAGTATGAGCAGGGGACAGGGTAGGAGCAATCAGCCCCAGCATTTT.